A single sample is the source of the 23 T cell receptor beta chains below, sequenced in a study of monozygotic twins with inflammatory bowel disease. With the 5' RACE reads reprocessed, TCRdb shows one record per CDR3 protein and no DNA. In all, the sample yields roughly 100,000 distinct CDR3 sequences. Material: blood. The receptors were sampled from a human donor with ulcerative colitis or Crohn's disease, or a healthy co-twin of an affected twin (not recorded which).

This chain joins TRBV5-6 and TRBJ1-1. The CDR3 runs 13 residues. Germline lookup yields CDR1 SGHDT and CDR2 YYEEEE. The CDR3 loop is CASSFLEGTEAFF.

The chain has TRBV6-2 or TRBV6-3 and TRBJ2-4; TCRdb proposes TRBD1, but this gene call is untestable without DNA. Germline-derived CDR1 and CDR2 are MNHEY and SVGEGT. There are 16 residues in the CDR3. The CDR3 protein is CASSRDRDGSKNIQYF.

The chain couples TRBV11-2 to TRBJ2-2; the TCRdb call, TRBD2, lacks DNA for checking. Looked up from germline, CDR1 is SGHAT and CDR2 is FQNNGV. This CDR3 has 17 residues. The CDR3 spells CASSPPTGGRDTGELFF.

Here the CDR3 reads CASRSDRSGSPLHF. This rearrangement joins TRBV6-2 or TRBV6-3 to TRBJ1-6. Germline V gene sequence: CDR1 MNHEY, CDR2 SVGEGT. The CDR3 covers 14 residues.

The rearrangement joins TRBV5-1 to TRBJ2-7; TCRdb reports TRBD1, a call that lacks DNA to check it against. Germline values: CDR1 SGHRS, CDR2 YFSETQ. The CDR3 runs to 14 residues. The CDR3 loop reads CASSTPGQEHEQYF.

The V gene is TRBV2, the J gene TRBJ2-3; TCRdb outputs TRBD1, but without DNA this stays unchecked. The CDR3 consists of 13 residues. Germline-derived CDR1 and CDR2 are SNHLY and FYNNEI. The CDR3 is CASSEALWRDKYF. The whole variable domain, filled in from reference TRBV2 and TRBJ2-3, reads EPEVTQTPSHQVTQMGQEVILRCVPISNHLYFYWYRQILGQKVEFLVSFYNNEISEKSEIFDDQFSVERPDGSNFTLKIRSTKLEDSAMYFCASSEALWRDKYFGPGTRLTVL.

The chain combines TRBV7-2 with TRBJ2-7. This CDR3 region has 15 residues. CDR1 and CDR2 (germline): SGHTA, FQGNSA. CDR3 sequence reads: CASSFGLGNSYEQYF.

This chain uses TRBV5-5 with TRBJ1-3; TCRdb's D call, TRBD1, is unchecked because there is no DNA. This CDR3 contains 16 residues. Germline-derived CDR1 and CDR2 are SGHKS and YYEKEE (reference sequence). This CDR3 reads CASSSARTGSGNTIYF.

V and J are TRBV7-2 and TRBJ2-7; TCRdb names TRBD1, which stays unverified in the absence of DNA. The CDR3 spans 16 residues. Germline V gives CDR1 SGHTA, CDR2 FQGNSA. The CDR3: CASSLGDRGSLAEQYF.

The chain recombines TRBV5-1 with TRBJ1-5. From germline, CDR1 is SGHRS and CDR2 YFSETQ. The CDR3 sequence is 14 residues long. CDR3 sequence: CASSLEFGNQPQHF.

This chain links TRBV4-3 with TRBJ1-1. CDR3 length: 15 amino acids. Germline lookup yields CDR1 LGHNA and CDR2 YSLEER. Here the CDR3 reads CASSQDSPANTEAFF.

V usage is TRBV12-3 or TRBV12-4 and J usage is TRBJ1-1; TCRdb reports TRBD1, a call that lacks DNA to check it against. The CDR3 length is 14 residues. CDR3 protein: CASSIPGRNTEAFF.

CDR3 in amino acids: CASSFERGLGRGEQFF. The V and J genes are TRBV12-3 or TRBV12-4 and TRBJ2-1; TCRdb picks TRBD1, but there is no DNA to check that call. CDR3 length: 16 amino acids.

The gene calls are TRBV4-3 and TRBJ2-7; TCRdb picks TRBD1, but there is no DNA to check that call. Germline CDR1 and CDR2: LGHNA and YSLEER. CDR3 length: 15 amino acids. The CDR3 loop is CASSQNGDLGDEQYF.

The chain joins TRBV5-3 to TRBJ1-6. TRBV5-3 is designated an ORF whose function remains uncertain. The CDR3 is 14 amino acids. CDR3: CARSLEGPNSPLHF.

Here the CDR3 reads CASSWGQNNSPLHF. J is TRBJ1-6 and V is TRBV7-9; lacking DNA, the TRBD1 call made by TCRdb goes unchecked. This CDR3 contains 14 residues. Per germline, CDR1 SEHNR and CDR2 FQNEAQ (reference sequence).

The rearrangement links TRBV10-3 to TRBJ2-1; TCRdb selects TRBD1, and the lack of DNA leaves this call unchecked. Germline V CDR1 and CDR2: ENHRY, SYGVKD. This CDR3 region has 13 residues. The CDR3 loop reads CAIKGEYNDEQFF.

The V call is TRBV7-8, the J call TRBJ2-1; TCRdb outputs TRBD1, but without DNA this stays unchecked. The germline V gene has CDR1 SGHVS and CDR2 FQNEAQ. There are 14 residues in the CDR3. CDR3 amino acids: CASSFPPAGIEQFF.

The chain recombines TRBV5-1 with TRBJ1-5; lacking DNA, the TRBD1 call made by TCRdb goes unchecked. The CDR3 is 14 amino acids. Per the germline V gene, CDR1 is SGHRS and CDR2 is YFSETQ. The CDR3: CASSPLTGDQPQHF. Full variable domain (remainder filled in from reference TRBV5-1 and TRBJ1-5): KAGVTQTPRYLIKTRGQQVTLSCSPISGHRSVSWYQQTPGQGLQFLFEYFSETQRNKGNFPGRFSGRQFSNSRSEMNVSTLELGDSALYLCASSPLTGDQPQHFGDGTRLSIL.

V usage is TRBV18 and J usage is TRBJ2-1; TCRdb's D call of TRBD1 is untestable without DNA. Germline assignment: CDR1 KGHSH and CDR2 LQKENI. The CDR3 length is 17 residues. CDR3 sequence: CASSLRAGTLGYNEQFF.

This CDR3 is CSARDSGKRWGNEKLCF. This chain uses TRBV20-1 with TRBJ1-4; TCRdb's D gene call, TRBD1, goes unchecked for lack of DNA. Looked up from germline, CDR1 is DFQATT and CDR2 is SNEGSKA (reference sequence). This CDR3 comprises 17 residues.

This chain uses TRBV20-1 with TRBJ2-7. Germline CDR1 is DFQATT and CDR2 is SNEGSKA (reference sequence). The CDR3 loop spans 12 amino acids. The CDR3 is CSARGGSYEQYF.

This CDR3 reads CASSTQLAAGAYEQYF. J is TRBJ2-7 and V is TRBV5-6; no DNA is available, so the TRBD2 call from TCRdb remains unchecked. The CDR3 spans 16 residues. Germline V CDR1 and CDR2: SGHDT, YYEEEE. The complete variable domain, with remaining parts taken from reference TRBV5-6 and TRBJ2-7, reads DAGVTQSPTHLIKTRGQQVTLRCSPKSGHDTVSWYQQALGQGPQFIFQYYEEEERQRGNFPDRFSGHQFPNYSSELNVNALLLGDSALYLCASSTQLAAGAYEQYFGPGTRLTVT.